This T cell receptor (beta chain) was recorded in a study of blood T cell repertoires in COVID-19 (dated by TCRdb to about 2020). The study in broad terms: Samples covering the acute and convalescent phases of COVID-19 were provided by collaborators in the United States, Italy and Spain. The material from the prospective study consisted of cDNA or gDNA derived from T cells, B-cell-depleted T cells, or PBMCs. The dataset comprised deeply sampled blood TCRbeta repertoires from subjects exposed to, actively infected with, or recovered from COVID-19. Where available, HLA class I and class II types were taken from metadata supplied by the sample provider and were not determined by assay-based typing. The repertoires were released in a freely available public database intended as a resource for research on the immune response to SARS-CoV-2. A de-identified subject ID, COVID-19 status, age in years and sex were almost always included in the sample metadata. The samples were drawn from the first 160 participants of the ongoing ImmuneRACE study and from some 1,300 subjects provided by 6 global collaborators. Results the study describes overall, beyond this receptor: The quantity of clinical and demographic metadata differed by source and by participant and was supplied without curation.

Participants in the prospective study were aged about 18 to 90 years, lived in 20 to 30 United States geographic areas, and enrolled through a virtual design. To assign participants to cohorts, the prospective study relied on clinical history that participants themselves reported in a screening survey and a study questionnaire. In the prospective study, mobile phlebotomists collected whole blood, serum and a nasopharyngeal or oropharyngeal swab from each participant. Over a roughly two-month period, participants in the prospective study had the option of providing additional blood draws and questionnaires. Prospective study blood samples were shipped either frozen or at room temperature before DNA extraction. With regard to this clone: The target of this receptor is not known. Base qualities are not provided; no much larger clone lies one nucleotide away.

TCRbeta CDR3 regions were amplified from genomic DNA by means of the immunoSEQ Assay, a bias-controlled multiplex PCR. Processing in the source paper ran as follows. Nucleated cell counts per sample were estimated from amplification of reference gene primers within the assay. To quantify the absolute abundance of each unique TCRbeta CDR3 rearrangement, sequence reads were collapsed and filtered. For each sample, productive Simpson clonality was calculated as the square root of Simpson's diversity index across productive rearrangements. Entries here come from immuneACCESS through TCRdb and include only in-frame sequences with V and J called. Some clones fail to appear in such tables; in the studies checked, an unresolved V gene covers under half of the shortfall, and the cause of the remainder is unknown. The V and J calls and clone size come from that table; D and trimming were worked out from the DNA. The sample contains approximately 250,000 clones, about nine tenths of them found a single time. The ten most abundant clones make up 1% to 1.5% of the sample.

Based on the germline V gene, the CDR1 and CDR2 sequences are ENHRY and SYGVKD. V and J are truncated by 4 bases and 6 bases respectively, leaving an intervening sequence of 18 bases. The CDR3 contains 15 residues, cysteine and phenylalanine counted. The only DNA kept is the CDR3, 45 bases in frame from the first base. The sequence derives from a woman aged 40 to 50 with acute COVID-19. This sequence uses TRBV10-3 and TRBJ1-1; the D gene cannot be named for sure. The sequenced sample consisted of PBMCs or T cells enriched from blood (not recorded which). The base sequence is TGTGCCATCAGTGGGCTAGACGGTGTTGTTCCTGAAGCTTTCTTT. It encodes CAISGLDGVVPEAFF.